Listed below are T cell receptor beta chains from one sample, sequenced in a study of technical replicates of blood from four donors. The repertoire was sequenced with immunoSEQ multiplex PCR; TCRdb's copy has only in-frame clones and lacks some. The sample has 85,000 to 100,000 clones, approximately 96% seen once. The specimen was T cells isolated from PBMCs. The receptor source for this set is a human donor in good health. CDR3s include the opening cysteine and the closing phenylalanine or tryptophan. Each record gives: D gene, J gene, V gene, clone size, CDR3 DNA, CDR3 protein. A D gene is named only where the DNA matches it firmly. Size tells how often a clone was seen (once, few, many) or the class of an expanded clone, and some rows leave it out.

d_call: -
j_call: TRBJ2-2
v_call: TRBV5-1
clone_size: -
cdr3_nt: TGCGCCAGCAGCTCACCGGGAGTGACCGGGGAGCTGTTTTTT
cdr3_aa: CASSSPGVTGELFF

d_call: -
j_call: TRBJ2-7
v_call: TRBV2
clone_size: once
cdr3_nt: TGTGCCAGCAGTGAAGCGGAGTCGGGCGAGCAGTACTTC
cdr3_aa: CASSEAESGEQYF

d_call: TRBD2
j_call: TRBJ2-5
v_call: TRBV5-1
clone_size: -
cdr3_nt: TGCGCCAGCAGCTTAACAGCGGGGGCCCTCCAAGAGACCCAGTACTTC
cdr3_aa: CASSLTAGALQETQYF

d_call: TRBD1
j_call: TRBJ1-2
v_call: TRBV29-1
clone_size: -
cdr3_nt: TGCAGCGTAGCTGACAGGGGCTATGGCTACACCTTC
cdr3_aa: CSVADRGYGYTF

d_call: TRBD2
j_call: TRBJ2-5
v_call: TRBV7-2
clone_size: -
cdr3_nt: TGTGCCAGCAGCTTACTAGCGGGGGGGCAAGAGACCCAGTACTTC
cdr3_aa: CASSLLAGGQETQYF

d_call: TRBD1
j_call: TRBJ2-6
v_call: TRBV4-1
clone_size: -
cdr3_nt: TGCGCCAGCAGCCAAACACGGGACAGGGCCTCTGGGGCCAACGTCCTGACTTTC
cdr3_aa: CASSQTRDRASGANVLTF

d_call: -
j_call: TRBJ2-1
v_call: TRBV6-5
clone_size: -
cdr3_nt: TGTGCCAGCAGTTACTCGACGGCAGGGGCAACTAATGAGCAGTTCTTC
cdr3_aa: CASSYSTAGATNEQFF

d_call: TRBD1
j_call: TRBJ1-5
v_call: TRBV27
clone_size: once
cdr3_nt: TGTGCCAGCAGTAACACAGGGGATGATAGCAATCAGCCCCAGCATTTT
cdr3_aa: CASSNTGDDSNQPQHF

d_call: TRBD2
j_call: TRBJ2-1
v_call: TRBV18
clone_size: -
cdr3_nt: TGTGCCAGCTCACCACTGGCTAGCGGGACGAATGAGCAGTTCTTC
cdr3_aa: CASSPLASGTNEQFF

d_call: TRBD1
j_call: TRBJ1-2
v_call: TRBV19
clone_size: -
cdr3_nt: TGTGCCAGTCGCCGGGACAGCAACTATGGCTACACCTTC
cdr3_aa: CASRRDSNYGYTF

d_call: -
j_call: TRBJ1-5
v_call: TRBV28
clone_size: -
cdr3_nt: TGTGCCAGTTGTCCCCCCGGGACGGACTACCTAAGCAATCAGCCCCAGCATTTT
cdr3_aa: CASCPPGTDYLSNQPQHF

d_call: -
j_call: TRBJ1-5
v_call: TRBV7-9
clone_size: -
cdr3_nt: TGTGCCAGCAGCTTTGACCCCGGGAATCAGCCCCAGCATTTT
cdr3_aa: CASSFDPGNQPQHF

d_call: TRBD1
j_call: TRBJ2-7
v_call: TRBV10-1
clone_size: -
cdr3_nt: TGCGCCAGCAGCCCTAGACAGGGTTCCCCTGAGTACTTC
cdr3_aa: CASSPRQGSPEYF

d_call: TRBD2
j_call: TRBJ2-5
v_call: TRBV7-3
clone_size: -
cdr3_nt: TGTGCCAGCAGCCTCACGGGCCGACTAGCGGGGGGCCAAGAGACCCAGTACTTC
cdr3_aa: CASSLTGRLAGGQETQYF

d_call: TRBD1
j_call: TRBJ2-7
v_call: TRBV28
clone_size: -
cdr3_nt: TGTGCCAGCAGGGGGACAGGTGGGGTTGACGAGCAGTACTTC
cdr3_aa: CASRGTGGVDEQYF

d_call: -
j_call: TRBJ2-7
v_call: TRBV11-2
clone_size: -
cdr3_nt: TGTGCCAGCAGCTCTTACGAGCAGTACTTC
cdr3_aa: CASSSYEQYF

d_call: -
j_call: TRBJ2-7
v_call: TRBV14
clone_size: -
cdr3_nt: TGTGCCAGCAGCCAACTATCCGGGGGAGGCGGCGAGCAGTACTTC
cdr3_aa: CASSQLSGGGGEQYF

d_call: -
j_call: TRBJ2-1
v_call: TRBV29-1
clone_size: -
cdr3_nt: TGCAGCGGAAGACAGTTACTCTCCTACAATGAGCAGTTCTTC
cdr3_aa: CSGRQLLSYNEQFF

d_call: TRBD1
j_call: TRBJ2-1
v_call: TRBV27
clone_size: -
cdr3_nt: TGTGCCAGCGACCCGCAGACAGGGGGCAAAAACAATGAGCAGTTCTTC
cdr3_aa: CASDPQTGGKNNEQFF

d_call: TRBD2
j_call: TRBJ2-1
v_call: TRBV4-2
clone_size: -
cdr3_nt: TGTGCCAGCAGCCAAGCGATAAGCGGGGGAAACAATGAGCAGTTCTTC
cdr3_aa: CASSQAISGGNNEQFF

d_call: -
j_call: TRBJ2-5
v_call: TRBV7-9
clone_size: -
cdr3_nt: TGTGCCAGCAGCTATACAGACAGATACCAAGAGACCCAGTACTTC
cdr3_aa: CASSYTDRYQETQYF

d_call: TRBD2
j_call: TRBJ2-1
v_call: TRBV7-9
clone_size: -
cdr3_nt: TGTGCCAGCAGCACAGGACTAGCGAATCCCTACAATGAGCAGTTCTTC
cdr3_aa: CASSTGLANPYNEQFF

d_call: -
j_call: TRBJ1-5
v_call: TRBV27
clone_size: -
cdr3_nt: TGTGCCAGCAGAAGGACAGCTATAAGCAATCAGCCCCAGCATTTT
cdr3_aa: CASRRTAISNQPQHF

d_call: TRBD1
j_call: TRBJ1-2
v_call: TRBV7-9
clone_size: few
cdr3_nt: TGTGCCAGCAGCTCGACTCTTGGACAGGCGGTCTATGGCTACACCTTC
cdr3_aa: CASSSTLGQAVYGYTF

d_call: -
j_call: TRBJ1-6
v_call: TRBV19
clone_size: -
cdr3_nt: TGTGCCAGCGCCGAGGCGGGGTTCGCTGATTCACCCCTCCACTTT
cdr3_aa: CASAEAGFADSPLHF

d_call: -
j_call: TRBJ1-5
v_call: TRBV10-3
clone_size: -
cdr3_nt: TGTGCCATCAGCCCCTGGGCCCCTGGACAGCCCCAGCATTTT
cdr3_aa: CAISPWAPGQPQHF

d_call: -
j_call: TRBJ2-1
v_call: TRBV6-4
clone_size: once
cdr3_nt: TGTGCCAGCAGTGACTCCAACAATGAGCAGTTCTTC
cdr3_aa: CASSDSNNEQFF

d_call: -
j_call: TRBJ2-7
v_call: TRBV6-1
clone_size: -
cdr3_nt: TGTGCCAGCAGTGAATTCGCGGGACGCCTCTACGAGCAGTACTTC
cdr3_aa: CASSEFAGRLYEQYF

d_call: TRBD2
j_call: TRBJ2-3
v_call: TRBV9
clone_size: once
cdr3_nt: TGTGCCAGCAGCGCAACTCAGACTAGCGCTAGCACAGATACGCAGTATTTT
cdr3_aa: CASSATQTSASTDTQYF

d_call: TRBD1
j_call: TRBJ1-4
v_call: TRBV6-1
clone_size: -
cdr3_nt: TGTGCCAGCAGGGTCGACAGGGGGAATGAAAAACTGTTTTTT
cdr3_aa: CASRVDRGNEKLFF

d_call: -
j_call: TRBJ1-2
v_call: TRBV16
clone_size: -
cdr3_nt: TGTGCCAGCAGCTACGGGACAAACTATGGCTACACCTTC
cdr3_aa: CASSYGTNYGYTF

d_call: -
j_call: TRBJ1-5
v_call: TRBV7-9
clone_size: -
cdr3_nt: TGTGCCAGCAGCTTTGGCAGCAATCAGCCCCAGCATTTT
cdr3_aa: CASSFGSNQPQHF